A single sample gave rise to the 24 T cell receptor beta chains below, sequenced in a study of blood T cell repertoires in COVID-19 (dated by TCRdb to between 2020 and 2021). To prepare the library, the immunoSEQ multiplex PCR assay was applied. TCRdb took this table from immuneACCESS and kept in-frame rearrangements with V and J called. Such tables lack part of the clones; where checked against another copy, unresolved V genes explain under half of the gap, and the rest is unexplained. The table for this sample lists under 300,000 clones; roughly 82% of them were counted only once. The biggest ten clones account for under 5.5% of the sample. The source material was peripheral blood. All receptors derive from a woman at least 80 years old with active or convalescent COVID-19.

The rearrangement joins TRBV30 to TRBJ1-1; D gene ambiguous. The CDR3 runs to 13 residues. Germline V CDR1 and CDR2: GTSNPN, SVGIG (reference sequence). V was trimmed by 1 base and J by 1 base, leaving 7 bases between them. The DNA for the CDR3 is TGTGCCTGGAGTGCGCTCAGGAACACTGAAGCTTTCTTT. Its translation is CAWSALRNTEAFF.

This clone was seen once. The DNA for the CDR3 is TGTGCCAGCGCGGGACAGGGAGGATTCCAGCCCCAGCATTTT. This gives the protein CASAGQGGFQPQHF. The chain joins TRBV2 to TRBJ1-5; 9 bases map to TRBD1. The ends lost 8 bases at V and 7 bases at J; junction bases unmatched: 9. The CDR3 runs 14 residues. Germline V gene sequence: CDR1 SNHLY, CDR2 FYNNEI.

There are a few counts of this clone. The chain uses TRBV7-9 and TRBJ2-7, with 13 bases that match TRBD2. The CDR3 spans 18 residues. Germline V gene lookup returns CDR1 SEHNR and CDR2 FQNEAQ (reference sequence). V shed 1 base and J 6 bases; nucleotides not matched to a gene: 12. CDR3 DNA sequence: TGTGCCAGCAGCTTAGAGGGGACTAGCGGGATCGCAGGAGGCGAGCAGTACTTC. Residues: CASSLEGTSGIAGGEQYF.

This clone appeared a single time. The gene calls are TRBV11-3 and TRBJ2-2; D ambiguous. The germline V gene has CDR1 SGHNT and CDR2 YENEEA. Trimming removed 1 base at V and 5 bases at J, with 5 bases between. This CDR3 is 13 amino acids long. The chain's CDR3 is CASSLALTGELFF. DNA for the CDR3: TGTGCCAGCAGCTTAGCCCTAACCGGGGAGCTGTTTTTT. Drawing the rest from reference TRBV11-3 and TRBJ2-2, the complete variable domain is EAGVVQSPRYKIIEKKQPVAFWCNPISGHNTLYWYLQNLGQGPELLIRYENEEAVDDSQLPKDRFSAERLKGVDSTLKIQPAELGDSAVYLCASSLALTGELFFGEGSRLTVL.

The chain has TRBV7-9 and TRBJ2-5; 8 nucleotides align to TRBD1. V trimming: 3 bases; J trimming: 2 bases; junction bases outside the gene matches: 8. The germline CDR1 and CDR2 sequences are SEHNR and FQNEAQ (reference sequence). The CDR3 is 16 amino acids. The CDR3 spells CASSLRQGSDQETQYF. The CDR3 DNA reads as TGTGCCAGCAGCTTGAGACAGGGGTCGGATCAAGAGACCCAGTACTTC.

The V and J genes are TRBV30 and TRBJ1-1; unclear D gene. The CDR3 has 13 amino acids. Germline-derived CDR1 and CDR2 are GTSNPN and SVGIG (reference sequence). Trimming removed 2 bases at V and 3 bases at J, with 10 bases between. The CDR3 DNA is TGTGCCTGGAGTACCCAGGTCGACACTGAAGCTTTCTTT. Translation gives CAWSTQVDTEAFF.

This sequence joins TRBV11-3 and TRBJ2-2; D is perhaps TRBD1 (6 bases). Trimming cost V 6 bases and J 8 bases, with 10 bases left between them. CDR3 size: 12 residues. Germline loops: CDR1 SGHNT, CDR2 YENEEA. CDR3 loop: CASSHGTGELFF. The CDR3 DNA is TGTGCCAGCAGTCATGGGACAGGGGAGCTGTTTTTT.

In its sample, this clone was seen once. The rearrangement links TRBV10-3 to TRBJ1-1; D is undetermined. Germline loops: CDR1 ENHRY, CDR2 SYGVKD. This CDR3 spans 14 amino acids. Trimming shortened V by 4 bases and J by 6 bases, and 15 bases separated the two germline ends. CDR3 in DNA: TGTGCCATCAGTGCCGAATTGGGCCACGCTGAAGCTTTCTTT. It translates to CAISAELGHAEAFF.

The chain combines TRBV24-1 with TRBJ2-7; 13 bases align to TRBD2. Germline CDR1 reads KGHDR; CDR2 reads SFDVKD. V dropped 0 bases and J dropped 7; count of bases not matched to a gene: 2. The CDR3 is 15 residues long. CDR3 DNA sequence: TGTGCCACCAGTGATTTGACTAGCGGGGGGGCGGAGCAGTACTTC. As protein: CATSDLTSGGAEQYF.

The chain couples TRBV28 to TRBJ1-1; tentative D call: TRBD1 (5 bases). This CDR3 is 13 amino acids long. Trimming took off 7 bases at V and 5 bases at J, with 14 bases between the two ends. Germline V gene lookup returns CDR1 MDHEN and CDR2 SYDVKM. The CDR3 region is CASNVGASTEAFF. The CDR3 region has the DNA TGTGCCAGCAACGTTGGGGCATCGACTGAAGCTTTCTTT. The full variable domain, in which reference TRBV28 and TRBJ1-1 provide the parts outside the CDR3, is DVKVTQSSRYLVKRTGEKVFLECVQDMDHENMFWYRQDPGLGLRLIYFSYDVKMKEKGDIPEGYSVSREKKERFSLILESASTNQTSMYLCASNVGASTEAFFGQGTRLTVV.

The chain recombines TRBV7-2 with TRBJ1-2; TRBD1 matches 7 bases. Losses at the gene ends were 5 bases for V and 2 bases for J; bases not matched to a gene: 8. Germline CDR1 and CDR2: SGHTA and FQGNSA. CDR3 length: 15 residues. The CDR3 DNA is TGTGCCAGCAGCCCCCCTCGACAGGGAAACTATGGCTACACCTTC. Translating it yields CASSPPRQGNYGYTF.

The chain is built from TRBV3-1 (or the pseudogene TRBV3-2) and TRBJ1-2, with a weak D call TRBD1 (5 bases). This CDR3 is 16 amino acids long. The germline V gene has CDR1 LGHDT and CDR2 YNNKEL (reference sequence). The ends were cut back, 5 bases at V and 4 bases at J, with 20 bases in the middle. For the CDR3, the DNA is TGTGCCAGCAGCACGACCTTAGGGGCGCGAGGCTATGGCTACACCTTC. Its translation is CASSTTLGARGYGYTF.

This chain uses TRBV10-3 with TRBJ1-1; 8 nucleotides line up with TRBD1. CDR1 is ENHRY and CDR2 is SYGVKD in the germline V gene. The trim removed 10 bases at V and 1 base at J, leaving 5 bases unmatched. The CDR3 has 13 amino acids. CDR3 loop: CATLGQANTEAFF. In DNA form, the CDR3 reads TGTGCCACCCTGGGACAGGCGAACACTGAAGCTTTCTTT.

The V call is TRBV5-1, the J call TRBJ2-7; possibly TRBD2 for D (6 bases). CDR1 is SGHRS, CDR2 YFSETQ, per germline. Trimming took 7 bases from V and 0 from J, leaving 17 bases between them. The CDR3 consists of 15 residues. CDR3 in DNA: TGCGCCAGCGGAGGTGGGACTTCCCTCTCCTACGAGCAGTACTTC. This translates into CASGGGTSLSYEQYF.

This clone showed up just a few times. The chain combines TRBV9 with TRBJ1-6, with D possibly TRBD1 on 5 matching bases. V was shortened by 7 bases and J by 5 bases, with 10 bases between the two germline ends. Germline CDR1 SGDLS, CDR2 YYNGEE. The CDR3 loop spans 13 amino acids. The CDR3 here is CASSRVDNSPLHF. The CDR3 DNA reads TGTGCCAGCTCCAGGGTAGATAATTCACCCCTCCACTTT. The entire variable domain, with the rest obtained from reference TRBV9 and TRBJ1-6, is as follows: DSGVTQTPKHLITATGQRVTLRCSPRSGDLSVYWYQQSLDQGLQFLIQYYNGEERAKGNILERFSAQQFPDLHSELNLSSLELGDSALYFCASSRVDNSPLHFGNGTRLTVT.

The V gene is TRBV7-9, the J gene TRBJ2-3, with TRBD2 matching 10 bases. CDR3 size: 15 residues. The V segment lost 5 bases and the J segment 3 bases; nucleotides outside the gene matches: 5. Germline values: CDR1 SEHNR, CDR2 FQNEAQ (reference sequence). This CDR3 reads CASSPGLAITDTQYF. CDR3 bases: TGTGCCAGCAGCCCGGGACTAGCGATTACAGATACGCAGTATTTT.

The rearrangement joins TRBV6-2 or TRBV6-3 to TRBJ2-3; perhaps TRBD1 as D (6 bases). In germline, CDR1 is MNHEY, CDR2 SVGEGT. V shed 6 bases and J shed 4 bases, with 20 bases lying between them. The CDR3 length is 16 residues. The CDR3: CASSLALGAWADTQYF. DNA for the CDR3: TGTGCCAGCAGCTTGGCGTTGGGGGCATGGGCAGATACGCAGTATTTT.

This rearrangement joins TRBV3-1 (or the pseudogene TRBV3-2) to TRBJ2-1, with TRBD1 matching over 8 bases. The germline V gene encodes CDR1 LGHDT and CDR2 YNNKEL (reference sequence). Germline trimming cut 0 bases from V and 3 bases from J; bases unmatched to any gene: 4. The CDR3 sequence is 16 residues long. The CDR3 DNA reads as TGTGCCAGCAGCCAAGATAGGACAGGGCTCTACAATGAGCAGTTCTTC. This gives the protein CASSQDRTGLYNEQFF.

The V call is TRBV28, the J call TRBJ2-7, with D perhaps matching TRBD2 (7 bases). The V end lost 7 bases, the J end lost 4 bases, and 17 bases lay between the germline ends. Germline V lookup: CDR1 MDHEN, CDR2 SYDVKM. The CDR3 consists of 14 residues. The CDR3 reads CASTEGGVNYEQYF. The CDR3 DNA reads as TGTGCCAGCACGGAGGGGGGGGTAAATTACGAGCAGTACTTC.

The chain uses TRBV5-1 and TRBJ1-6, with D tentatively TRBD1 (6 bases). Germline CDR1 SGHRS, CDR2 YFSETQ. V lost 3 bases, J lost 5 bases, and 12 bases lay in between. The length of the CDR3 is 15 residues. CDR3 residues: CASSSIQGDNSPLHF. The CDR3 nucleotides read TGCGCCAGCAGCTCTATACAGGGAGATAATTCACCCCTCCACTTT.

As DNA, the CDR3 is TGTGCCATCAGGGGGACAAGCCTTGATGGCTACACCTTC. Translating it yields CAIRGTSLDGYTF. The rearrangement links TRBV10-3 to TRBJ1-2; weak D call: TRBD1 (6 bases). The V end lost 6 bases, the J end lost 6 bases, and 14 bases lay between the germline ends. Per the germline V gene, CDR1 is ENHRY and CDR2 is SYGVKD. The CDR3 spans 13 residues.

The chain has TRBV25-1 and TRBJ1-6, with D unresolved. Germline-derived CDR1 and CDR2 are MGHDK and SYGVNS. This CDR3 is built from 14 residues. The V gene lost 0 bases and the J gene lost 7 bases, with 7 bases spanning the gap. The CDR3 loop is CASSEYAENSPLHF. CDR3 bases: TGTGCCAGCAGTGAATATGCCGAGAATTCACCCCTCCACTTT.

This chain links TRBV3-1 (or the pseudogene TRBV3-2) with TRBJ1-2; TRBD1 aligns across 8 bases. The CDR3 length is 13 residues. The V segment lost 3 bases and the J segment 5 bases; nucleotides outside the gene matches: 2. Germline CDR1 LGHDT, CDR2 YNNKEL (reference sequence). CDR3 in amino acids: CASSQTGEYGYTF. The CDR3 DNA follows: TGTGCCAGCAGCCAGACAGGGGAATATGGCTACACCTTC.

This clone appeared a few times. The rearrangement joins TRBV25-1 to TRBJ2-7; TRBD1 is a possible D gene (5 bases). Trimming took 7 bases from V and 5 from J, leaving 15 bases between them. Germline CDR1 MGHDK, CDR2 SYGVNS. CDR3 length: 13 amino acids. CDR3 region: CASTQDSRNEQYF. The CDR3 DNA reads TGTGCCAGCACTCAAGACAGTAGGAACGAGCAGTACTTC.